What follows is one TCR beta chain and its context. Sequencing targeted TCR beta in blood CD8+ and CD4+ T cells. Purification of the CD8+ and CD4+ T cells relied on negative isolation, and TEMRA cells underwent FACS enrichment. The record originates from a study of CD8 T cells in Susac syndrome. The authors reverse transcribed 0.5 to 1 ug RNA with random hexamers. The immunoSEQ assay covered 54 Vbeta and 13 Jbeta segments for CDR3. Each CDR3 protein is one row after TCRdb ran MiXCR on the immunoSEQ multiplex PCR reads. This sample carries some 180,000 distinct CDR3 sequences, roughly 94% of them seen once, and the ten largest clones take 0.085% to 0.11%. Trimming at V came to 2 bases and at J to 5 bases, leaving 5 bases not matched to a gene. The CDR3 runs 15 residues. Looked up from germline, CDR1 is DFQATT and CDR2 is SNEGSKA (reference sequence).

The clonotype originates from a human donor in good health. Sequenced input: CD4+ T cells from PBMCs. The chain has TRBV20-1 and TRBJ2-1; 11 bases match TRBD2. The CDR3 region has the DNA TGCAGTGCTAGACCGGGACTAGCGGCCCACAATGAGCAGTTCTTC. It translates to CSARPGLAAHNEQFF.